This T cell receptor (beta chain) emerged from a study of vaccination effects on CD4 cells after COVID-19 (dated by TCRdb to the early 2020s). Regarding the complete study: Each participant got two doses of an mRNA SARS-CoV-2 vaccine, either BNT162b2 or mRNA-1273. In both COVID-19 convalescent patients and infection-naive vaccine recipients, the study compared SARS-CoV-2 spike-specific CD4+ TCR repertoires from before mRNA vaccination with those from after it. A total of ten to eleven COVID-19 convalescent patients and 4 SARS-CoV-2-naive healthy vaccine recipients were included in the full study. Cultures from other donors in the study were sequenced using the Oncomine TCR Beta short-read assay on an Illumina iSeq 100. Overall results and qualifications from the work: Limitations of the study were the small number of convalescent patients and the absence of early post-infection timepoints. In healthy vaccine recipients, vaccine-induced clones were almost all SARS-CoV-2 mono-reactive, with only 1 of 255 cross-reactive with common cold coronaviruses. Clones induced by infection and clones induced by vaccination both contracted markedly at late timepoints after vaccination, which fits with T cell responses waning over time.

Library preparation used the immunoSEQ multiplex PCR assay. DNA from the cultured, isolated CD4+ T cells was subjected to TCR beta CDR3 sequencing. In the original analysis: Non-productive TCR sequences were removed, reads were trimmed to the CDR3 region, and CDR3s of at least 7 amino acids were retained. The MANAFEST web app was used to identify antigen-specific clonotypes by comparing expansion in peptide wells with expansion in reference cultures. To be called positive, a clone needed expansion at FDR<0.05 compared with the reference and with all other wells, an odds ratio greater than 5, and a frequency greater than 0.1% in two replicate wells. Clonotypes significantly expanded in SARS-CoV-2 spike wells and in at least one common cold coronavirus spike condition were defined as cross-reactive. Using the stringdist R package, CDR3 similarity was measured by Levenshtein distance, and unrooted trees were constructed with ape in R 3.6.1. TCRdb obtained this table from immuneACCESS and retained in-frame rearrangements with V and J assigned. These tables miss some clones; where compared with another copy, unresolved V genes account for less than half of the shortfall, and the remainder is unexplained. V, J and clone size reflect that table, while D and trimming were determined from the DNA. For this sample there are roughly 20,000 clones; under 85% appear just once. The top ten hold approximately 26% of the sample.

The ViraFEST assay stimulated PBMC with viral peptide pools and then used TCR sequencing to identify antigen-specific CD4+ T cell clonotypes by expansion. After about 9 days of culture, CD4+ T cells were isolated with the EasySep CD4+ T cell isolation kit. Healthy vaccine recipients had no prior SARS-CoV-2 infection, confirmed by negative nucleocapsid antibodies before and after vaccination. Each well held two million PBMC cultured in IMDM containing approximately 5.2% human AB serum, roughly 9.6 IU/ml IL-2 and gentamicin, along with around 9.1 ug/ml peptides. Half of the culture medium was replaced with fresh IL-2-containing medium on days 3 and 7. Unless noted otherwise, every peptide stimulation condition was cultured in triplicate wells. PBMC were separated from whole blood using Ficoll-Paque Plus gradient centrifugation and were then either cryopreserved at -140C or used fresh. The overlapping peptide pools covered the spike proteins of SARS-CoV-2 as well as those of the common cold coronaviruses HCoV-NL63, HCoV-OC43 and HCoV-229E. The QIAamp micro DNA kit was used to extract genomic DNA from the cultured CD4+ T cells.

In regard to this clone: It lacks a known antigen. There are no base qualities to consult, and no much larger clone falls within one base.

The receptor was derived from a human donor who received a COVID-19 vaccine. Sequencing used CD4+ T cells from PBMCs cultured with HCoV-NL63 spike peptides, obtained before COVID-19 vaccination. In the paper's terms, the cell subset or site label means: HCoV-NL63 spike overlapping peptide pool stimulation.

The CDR3: CASSYGGQINSPLHF. The nucleotide sequence reads TGTGCCAGCAGTTACGGCGGACAGATTAATTCACCCCTCCACTTT. Here the chain combines TRBV6-2 or TRBV6-3 and TRBJ1-6; TRBD1 might be the D gene, on 6 matching bases. Including cysteine and phenylalanine, the CDR3 has 15 amino acids. The kept DNA is CDR3 alone, 45 bases in frame from the first base. The junction carries 11 bases between V and J, which are trimmed by 2 bases and 6 bases respectively. CDR1 MNHEY and CDR2 SVGEGT are derived from the germline V gene.